This T cell receptor (beta chain) derives from a study of OX40 agonist ivuxolimab in advanced cancers. As for the study in general: Partial responses occurred in three patients (one hepatocellular carcinoma, two cutaneous melanoma). Notes on the study in general: Averaged across samples, CD8+ T cells carried more expanded clones than CD4+ did. Antigen targets of the expanded peripheral T cells went undetermined.

On this clone: Its matching antigen is unknown.

The germline gives CDR1 MNHNS, CDR2 SASEGT. This CDR3 region has 14 residues. V shed 6 bases and J 1 base; nucleotides not matched to a gene: 4. The repertoire was sequenced with immunoSEQ multiplex PCR; TCRdb's copy has only in-frame clones and lacks some. The profile shows 83,000 or so clones, around 84% of them singletons. The chain recombines TRBV6-1 with TRBJ2-5, with 8 bases that match TRBD1. Sequencing was performed on CD4+ or CD8+ T cells sorted from blood, taken in a trial of the OX40 agonist ivuxolimab. This TCR was recovered from an adult with an advanced solid tumor such as melanoma, head and neck, liver or kidney cancer. CDR3 in DNA: TGTGCCAGCAGCGAGACAGGGGCCCAAGAGACCCAGTACTTC. It encodes CASSETGAQETQYF.